This is a list of T cell receptor beta chains from one sample in a study of metastatic and nonmetastatic thyroid tumors. Using MiXCR, TCRdb reanalyzed the PCR reads. The sample yields 43,000 or so clones, around 4% seen once. The sample was blood. Receptors were obtained from a female donor with papillary thyroid cancer or a benign thyroid nodule (not recorded which). Some clones in this sample may be carry-over from other donors' samples. Both conserved end residues are trimmed from each CDR3. The order of the fields is clone size, V gene, J gene, CDR3 protein. Clone size appears in some rows only: once, few, many, or a class for an expanded clone.

few	TRBV29-1	TRBJ2-2	SVVLRLAGGRAGELF
many	TRBV30	TRBJ1-3	AWSLTHSGNTIY
many	TRBV29-1	TRBJ1-4	SALRGVGEKLF
many	TRBV2	TRBJ1-1	ASRPRVGMNTEAF
many	TRBV7-9	TRBJ1-1	ASSLAGTGTGYTEAF
-	TRBV6-2/TRBV6-3	TRBJ2-1	ASSPSGLLNEQF
many	TRBV12-3/TRBV12-4	TRBJ2-7	ASSSPTTLSSEQY
-	TRBV30	TRBJ2-2	ACTGTGGGTGELF
many	TRBV20-1	TRBJ2-7	SGQGTYEQY
many	TRBV5-6	TRBJ2-7	ASSQDLGSYEQY
-	TRBV18	TRBJ2-3	ASSTRQGPTDTQY
many	TRBV20-1	TRBJ2-1	SARDPPVYNEQF
-	TRBV30	TRBJ2-2	AWWDPGLAGELF
few	TRBV6-5	TRBJ2-7	ASSYSGQLPPYEQY
few	TRBV7-2	TRBJ2-1	ASSLWGGGHNEQF
-	TRBV9	TRBJ2-3	ASSLYQGGDTDTQY
-	TRBV30	TRBJ1-3	AWRGGGDGNTIY
many	TRBV19	TRBJ2-7	ASSLFGASYEQY
few	TRBV11-2	TRBJ2-7	ASSSDGRNKYEQY
many	TRBV2	TRBJ2-3	ASSTDPGQGSDTQY
many	TRBV11-1	TRBJ2-7	ASSLDWREGFEQY